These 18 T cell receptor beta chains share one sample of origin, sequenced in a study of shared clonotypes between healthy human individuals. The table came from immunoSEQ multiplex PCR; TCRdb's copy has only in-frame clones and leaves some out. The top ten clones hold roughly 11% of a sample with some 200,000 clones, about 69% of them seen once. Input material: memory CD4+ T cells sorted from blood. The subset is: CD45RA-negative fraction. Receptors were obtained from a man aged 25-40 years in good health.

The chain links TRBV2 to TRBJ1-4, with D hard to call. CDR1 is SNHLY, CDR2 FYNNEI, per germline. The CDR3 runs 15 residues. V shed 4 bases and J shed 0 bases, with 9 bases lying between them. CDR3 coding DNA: TGTGCCAGCAGTGGCTTCCAGCCAACTAATGAAAAACTGTTTTTT. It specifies CASSGFQPTNEKLFF. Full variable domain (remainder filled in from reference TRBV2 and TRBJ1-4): EPEVTQTPSHQVTQMGQEVILRCVPISNHLYFYWYRQILGQKVEFLVSFYNNEISEKSEIFDDQFSVERPDGSNFTLKIRSTKLEDSAMYFCASSGFQPTNEKLFFGSGTQLSVL.

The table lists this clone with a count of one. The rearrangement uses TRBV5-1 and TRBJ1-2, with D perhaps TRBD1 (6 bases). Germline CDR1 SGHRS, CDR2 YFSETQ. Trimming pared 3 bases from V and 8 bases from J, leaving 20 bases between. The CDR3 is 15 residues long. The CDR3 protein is CASSSDSDHTYGYTF. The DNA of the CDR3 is TGCGCCAGCAGCTCGGACAGCGACCATACGTACGGCTACACCTTC.

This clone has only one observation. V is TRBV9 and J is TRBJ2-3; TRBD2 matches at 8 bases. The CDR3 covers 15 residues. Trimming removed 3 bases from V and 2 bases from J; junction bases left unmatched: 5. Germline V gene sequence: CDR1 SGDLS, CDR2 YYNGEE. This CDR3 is CASSGRAGATDTQYF. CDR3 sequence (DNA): TGTGCCAGCAGCGGAAGAGCGGGAGCCACAGATACGCAGTATTTT.

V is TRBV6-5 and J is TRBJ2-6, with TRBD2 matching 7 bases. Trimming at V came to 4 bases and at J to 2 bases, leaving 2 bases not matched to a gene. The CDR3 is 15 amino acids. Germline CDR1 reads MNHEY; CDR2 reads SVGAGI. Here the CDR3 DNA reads TGTGCCAGCAGTTCGACTAGCCCTGGGGCCAACGTCCTGACTTTC. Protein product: CASSSTSPGANVLTF.

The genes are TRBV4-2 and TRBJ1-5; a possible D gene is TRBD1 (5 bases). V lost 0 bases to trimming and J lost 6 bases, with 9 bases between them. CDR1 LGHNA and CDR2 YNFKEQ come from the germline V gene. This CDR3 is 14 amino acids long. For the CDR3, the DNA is TGTGCCAGCAGCCAAGAGCCAGGGCCTCAGCCCCAGCATTTT. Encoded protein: CASSQEPGPQPQHF.

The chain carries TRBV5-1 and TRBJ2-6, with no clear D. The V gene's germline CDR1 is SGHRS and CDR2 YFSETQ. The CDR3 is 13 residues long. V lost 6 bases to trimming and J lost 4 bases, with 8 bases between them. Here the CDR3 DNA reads TGCGCCAGCACTGTGCCCGGGGCCAACGTCCTGACTTTC. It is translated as CASTVPGANVLTF.

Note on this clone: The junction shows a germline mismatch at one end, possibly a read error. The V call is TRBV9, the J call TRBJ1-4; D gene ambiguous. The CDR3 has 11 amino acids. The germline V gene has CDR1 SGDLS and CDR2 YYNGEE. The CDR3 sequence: CASSAPGQVSF. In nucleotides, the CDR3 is TGTGCCAGCAGCGCGCCCGGGCAGGTGTCTTTT.

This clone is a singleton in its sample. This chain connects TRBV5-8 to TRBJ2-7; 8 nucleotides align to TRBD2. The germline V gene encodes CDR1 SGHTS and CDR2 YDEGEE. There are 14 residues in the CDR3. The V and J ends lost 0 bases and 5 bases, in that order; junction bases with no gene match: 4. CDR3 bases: TGTGCCAGCAGCTTGGGGACTAGCAGGGACGAGCAGTACTTC. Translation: CASSLGTSRDEQYF. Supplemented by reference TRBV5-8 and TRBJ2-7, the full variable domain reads EAGVTQSPTHLIKTRGQQATLRCSPISGHTSVYWYQQALGLGLQFLLWYDEGEERNRGNFPPRFSGRQFPNYSSELNVNALELEDSALYLCASSLGTSRDEQYFGPGTRLTVT.

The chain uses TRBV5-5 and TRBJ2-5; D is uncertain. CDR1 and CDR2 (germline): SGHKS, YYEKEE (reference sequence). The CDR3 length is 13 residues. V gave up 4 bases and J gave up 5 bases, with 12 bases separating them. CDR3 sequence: CASSKGPMETQYF. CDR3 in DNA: TGTGCCAGCAGCAAGGGCCCTATGGAGACCCAGTACTTC.

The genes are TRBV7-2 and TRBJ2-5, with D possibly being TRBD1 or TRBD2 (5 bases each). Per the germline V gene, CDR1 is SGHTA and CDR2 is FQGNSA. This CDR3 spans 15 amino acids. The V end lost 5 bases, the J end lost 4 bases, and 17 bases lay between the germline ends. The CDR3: CASSAATGRVETQYF. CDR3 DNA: TGTGCCAGCAGCGCGGCGACGGGGCGGGTAGAGACCCAGTACTTC.

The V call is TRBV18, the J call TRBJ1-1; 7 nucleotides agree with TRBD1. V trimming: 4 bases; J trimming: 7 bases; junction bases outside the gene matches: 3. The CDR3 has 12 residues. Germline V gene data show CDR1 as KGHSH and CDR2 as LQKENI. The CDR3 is CASSRRQGEAFF. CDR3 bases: TGTGCCAGCTCACGTCGACAGGGTGAAGCTTTCTTT.

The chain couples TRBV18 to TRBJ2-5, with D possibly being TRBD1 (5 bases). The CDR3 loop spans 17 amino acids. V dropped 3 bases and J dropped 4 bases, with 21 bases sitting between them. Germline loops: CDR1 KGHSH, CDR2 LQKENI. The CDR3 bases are TGTGCCAGCTCACCCCAAAACTCCCAGGGCTTAGGAGAGACCCAGTACTTC. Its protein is CASSPQNSQGLGETQYF. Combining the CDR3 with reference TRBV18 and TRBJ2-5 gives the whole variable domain NAGVMQNPRHLVRRRGQEARLRCSPMKGHSHVYWYRQLPEEGLKFMVYLQKENIIDESGMPKERFSAEFPKEGPSILRIQQVVRGDSAAYFCASSPQNSQGLGETQYFGPGTRLLVL.

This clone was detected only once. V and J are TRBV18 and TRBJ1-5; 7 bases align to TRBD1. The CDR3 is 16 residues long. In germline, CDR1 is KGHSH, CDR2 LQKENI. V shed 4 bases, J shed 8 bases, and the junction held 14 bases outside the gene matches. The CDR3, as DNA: TGTGCCAGCTCACGATCTTCGACAGGGTTTGGGGAGCCCCAGCATTTT. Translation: CASSRSSTGFGEPQHF.

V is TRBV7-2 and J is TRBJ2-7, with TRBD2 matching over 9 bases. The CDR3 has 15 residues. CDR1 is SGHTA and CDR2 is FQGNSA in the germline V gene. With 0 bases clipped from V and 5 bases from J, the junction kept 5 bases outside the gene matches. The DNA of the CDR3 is TGTGCCAGCAGCTTAGCGGGGACTAGCTACCACGAGCAGTACTTC. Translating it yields CASSLAGTSYHEQYF.

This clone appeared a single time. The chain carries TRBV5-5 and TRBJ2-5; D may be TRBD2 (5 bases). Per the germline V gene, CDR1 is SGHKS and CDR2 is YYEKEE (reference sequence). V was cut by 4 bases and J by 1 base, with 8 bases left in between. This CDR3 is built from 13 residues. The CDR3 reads CASSLGGQETQYF. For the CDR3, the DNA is TGTGCCAGCAGCCTAGGAGGCCAAGAGACCCAGTACTTC.

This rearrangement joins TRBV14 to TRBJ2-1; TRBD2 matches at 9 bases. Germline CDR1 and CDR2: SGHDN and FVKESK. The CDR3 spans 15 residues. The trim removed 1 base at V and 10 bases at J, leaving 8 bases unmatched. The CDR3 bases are TGTGCCAGCAGCCAAGGCGTGGGGCTAGCGGGAGAGCAGTTCTTC. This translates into CASSQGVGLAGEQFF. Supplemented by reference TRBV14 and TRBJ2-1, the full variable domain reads EAGVTQFPSHSVIEKGQTVTLRCDPISGHDNLYWYRRVMGKEIKFLLHFVKESKQDESGMPNNRFLAERTGGTYSTLKVQPAELEDSGVYFCASSQGVGLAGEQFFGPGTRLTVL.

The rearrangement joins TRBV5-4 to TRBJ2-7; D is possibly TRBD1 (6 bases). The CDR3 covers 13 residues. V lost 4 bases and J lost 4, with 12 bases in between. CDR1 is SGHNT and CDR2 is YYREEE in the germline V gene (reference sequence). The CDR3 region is CASSEGTTYEQYF. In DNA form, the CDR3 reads TGTGCCAGCAGCGAAGGGACAACTTACGAGCAGTACTTC. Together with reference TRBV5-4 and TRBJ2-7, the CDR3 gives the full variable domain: ETGVTQSPTHLIKTRGQQVTLRCSSQSGHNTVSWYQQALGQGPQFIFQYYREEENGRGNFPPRFSGLQFPNYSSELNVNALELDDSALYLCASSEGTTYEQYFGPGTRLTVT.

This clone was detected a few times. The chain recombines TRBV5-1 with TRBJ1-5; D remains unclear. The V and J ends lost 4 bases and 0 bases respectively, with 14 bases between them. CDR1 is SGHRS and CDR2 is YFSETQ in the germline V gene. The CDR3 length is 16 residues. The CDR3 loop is CASSRSGSFSNQPQHF. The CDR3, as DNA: TGCGCCAGCAGCCGAAGCGGAAGTTTTAGCAATCAGCCCCAGCATTTT.